A single T cell receptor beta chain is shown here with its context. What this receptor recognizes is not known. The gene nomenclature and germline references here are murine. The observed sequence ends 1 residue before the CDR3 terminus, with the missing tail filled in from the germline J gene. In the paper's terms, the time point label means: mouse harvest day 7 after allogeneic transplant. Mouse grafts consisting of 10^7 T-cell-depleted bone marrow cells combined with 10^6 splenic CD5+ T cells were administered by tail vein injection. A major MHC-mismatch B6 (H2b) into BALB/c (H2d) model was used to model mouse GVHD, and tissues were profiled at day 7 or 14. On day 7 or 14 post-transplant, mouse tissues and retro-orbital blood were harvested with separate sterile tools for each animal, and livers were flushed beforehand. Before genomic DNA isolation with the DNeasy Blood & Tissue Kit, mouse tissues were minced using razor blades in buffered saline.

The entry originates in a study of tissue T cells after allogeneic stem cell transplantation (dated by TCRdb to 2022 to 2024). Broadly, across the study: TCR beta repertoires were profiled across many tissues obtained from research autopsies of patients with and without GVHD, as well as in mouse models of GVHD. The human arm was conducted as a prospective observational study, and neither blinding nor randomization was performed.

The library came from the immunoSEQ multiplex PCR assay. Adaptive Biotechnologies performed the TCRbeta CDR3 sequencing at survey depth and reported CDR3 sequences, V/J genes, productive frequency and template counts. TCR beta CDR3 regions were amplified from genomic DNA instead of RNA. Regarding the original processing steps: Jensen-Shannon divergence was used to quantify pairwise repertoire overlap between tissues, with a value of 1 meaning complete divergence and a value of 0 meaning identical repertoires. Tissues were clustered by single-linkage agglomerative hierarchical clustering of pairwise JSD values and displayed as dendrograms. GLIPH2 was applied to all patient samples using simulation_depth 1000, kmer_min_depth 3, and cdr3_length_cutoff 8, and only groups with more than two unique CDR3s were retained. A standardized tissue-overlap score was calculated by extrapolating Jaccard GLIPH-group overlap across patients to a standard repertoire size of 1000 clones. Associations of diversity with clinical or experimental variables used linear mixed-effect models with tissue fixed effects and individual random effects. The clones in this table, taken by TCRdb from immuneACCESS, are in-frame only. Not every clone is retained; where verified, under half of the shortfall comes from an unresolved V gene, and the cause of the rest is unknown. That table supplies the V and J calls and clone size; D and trimming were determined from the DNA. The sample yields roughly 5,300 clones; about 51% were counted once. Of the sample, around 9% falls within the top ten clones.

The CDR3, cysteine through phenylalanine, is 14 amino acids long. Part of the CDR3 DNA is given, 39 bases translated from base 1. For CDR1 and CDR2, the germline V gene (reference sequence) lists SNHLY and FYNGKV. V and J lose 2 bases and 0 bases, and a span of 6 bases separates them. Broad study findings and their caveats: Which tissue TCRs were alloreactive or antigen-specific was not determined in the study, and some of the clones might have been host cells that persisted. Blood and spleen T cells captured only a limited portion of the TCR repertoire detected in tissues, in both patients and mice. A small and clinically heterogeneous patient cohort was studied, and sampling depth was acknowledged as a limitation. Within patients, how anatomically similar tissues were was a major factor shaping TCR repertoire composition, regardless of disease or transplant status. Not many T cell clones showed up in more than one patient, yet clustering based on motifs uncovered repertoire signatures that were shared across patients in a tissue-specific way.

Rearrangement joined TRBV3 to TRBJ2-4; a weak D assignment points to TRBD1 (5 bases agree). The TCR was taken from a female BALB/c mouse given C57BL/6 T cells with graft-versus-host disease after an allogeneic hematopoietic cell transplant. What was sequenced was gut tissue. The CDR3 is CASSLRGSQNTLYF. The sequenced part of the CDR3 DNA is TGTGCCAGCAGCTTAAGGGGAAGTCAAAACACCTTGTAC.